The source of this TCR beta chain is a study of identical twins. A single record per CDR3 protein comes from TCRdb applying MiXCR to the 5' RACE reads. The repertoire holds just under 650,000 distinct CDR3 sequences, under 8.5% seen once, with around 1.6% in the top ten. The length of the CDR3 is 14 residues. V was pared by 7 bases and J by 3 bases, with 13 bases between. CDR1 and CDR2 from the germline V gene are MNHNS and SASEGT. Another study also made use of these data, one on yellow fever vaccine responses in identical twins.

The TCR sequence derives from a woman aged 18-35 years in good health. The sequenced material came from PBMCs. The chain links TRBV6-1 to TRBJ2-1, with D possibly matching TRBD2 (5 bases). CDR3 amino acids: CASIKRVDYNEQFF. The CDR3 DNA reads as TGTGCCAGCATCAAGAGGGTCGACTACAATGAGCAGTTCTTC.